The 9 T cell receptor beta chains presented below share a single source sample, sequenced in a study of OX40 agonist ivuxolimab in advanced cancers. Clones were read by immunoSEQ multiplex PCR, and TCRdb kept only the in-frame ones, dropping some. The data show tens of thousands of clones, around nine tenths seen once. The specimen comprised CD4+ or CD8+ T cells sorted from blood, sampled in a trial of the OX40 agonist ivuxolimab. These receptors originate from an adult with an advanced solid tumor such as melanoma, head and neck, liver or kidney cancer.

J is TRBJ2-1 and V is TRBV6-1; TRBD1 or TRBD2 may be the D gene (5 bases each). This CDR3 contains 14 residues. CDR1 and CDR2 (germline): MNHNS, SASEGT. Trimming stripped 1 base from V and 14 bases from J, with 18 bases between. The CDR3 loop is CASSEGGPLLKKFF. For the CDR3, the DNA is TGTGCCAGCAGTGAAGGGGGACCCCTCCTTAAGAAGTTCTTC.

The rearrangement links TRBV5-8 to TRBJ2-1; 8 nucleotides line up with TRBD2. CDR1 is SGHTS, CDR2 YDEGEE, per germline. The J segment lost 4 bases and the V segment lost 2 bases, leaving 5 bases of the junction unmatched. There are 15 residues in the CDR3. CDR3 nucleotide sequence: TGTGCCAGCAGCTTAAGCGGGAGAGTGTACAATGAGCAGTTCTTC. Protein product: CASSLSGRVYNEQFF.

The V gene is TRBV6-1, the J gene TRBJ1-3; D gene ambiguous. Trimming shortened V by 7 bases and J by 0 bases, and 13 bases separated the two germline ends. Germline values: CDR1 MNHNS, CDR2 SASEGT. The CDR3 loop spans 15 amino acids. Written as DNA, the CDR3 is TGTGCCAGCATCCCCCCGGGGAACTCTGGAAACACCATATATTTT. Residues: CASIPPGNSGNTIYF.

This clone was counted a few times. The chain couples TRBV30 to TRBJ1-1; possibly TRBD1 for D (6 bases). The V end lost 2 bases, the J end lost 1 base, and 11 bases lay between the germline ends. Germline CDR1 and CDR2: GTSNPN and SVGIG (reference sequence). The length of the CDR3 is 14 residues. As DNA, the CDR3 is TGTGCCTGGAGTCGATACAGGGAGAACACTGAAGCTTTCTTT. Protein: CAWSRYRENTEAFF.

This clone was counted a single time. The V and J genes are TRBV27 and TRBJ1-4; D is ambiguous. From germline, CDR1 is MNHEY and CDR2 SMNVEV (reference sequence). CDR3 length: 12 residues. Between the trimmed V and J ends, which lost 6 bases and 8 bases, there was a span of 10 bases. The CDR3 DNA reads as TGTGCCAGCAGGGAGTATGGCGAAAAACTGTTTTTT. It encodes CASREYGEKLFF.

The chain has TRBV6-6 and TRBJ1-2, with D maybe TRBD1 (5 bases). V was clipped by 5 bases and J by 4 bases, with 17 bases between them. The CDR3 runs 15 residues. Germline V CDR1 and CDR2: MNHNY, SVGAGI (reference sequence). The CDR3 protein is CASSQFASGTYGYTF. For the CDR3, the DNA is TGTGCCAGCAGTCAATTCGCGTCCGGGACCTATGGCTACACCTTC.

The DNA of the CDR3 is TGTGCCAGCAGTGAACAGGGATTGAAGACCCAGTACTTC. It encodes CASSEQGLKTQYF. The chain is built from TRBV11-2 and TRBJ2-5; D possibly corresponds to TRBD1 (6 bases). CDR3 length equals 13 residues. Germline lookup yields CDR1 SGHAT and CDR2 FQNNGV. The V end lost 6 bases, the J end lost 6 bases, and 14 bases lay between the germline ends.

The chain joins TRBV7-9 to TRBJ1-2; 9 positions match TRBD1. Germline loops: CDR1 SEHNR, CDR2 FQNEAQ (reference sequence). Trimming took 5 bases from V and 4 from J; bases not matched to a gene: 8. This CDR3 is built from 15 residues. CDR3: CASSPDRGLGYGYTF. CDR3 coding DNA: TGTGCCAGCAGCCCGGACAGGGGACTAGGCTATGGCTACACCTTC.

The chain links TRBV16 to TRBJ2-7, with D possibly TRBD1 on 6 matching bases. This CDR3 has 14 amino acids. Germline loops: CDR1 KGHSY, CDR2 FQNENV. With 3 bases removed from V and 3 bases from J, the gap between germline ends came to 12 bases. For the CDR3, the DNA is TGTGCCAGCAGCCATACCGACAGGTACTACGAGCAGTACTTC. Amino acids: CASSHTDRYYEQYF.